What follows are 22 T cell receptor beta chains derived from one specimen sequenced in a study of beta chain features in type 1 diabetes. General observations from the study: TCRB CDR3s were moderately but significantly shorter in Type 1 diabetes patients in all four CD4+ subsets.

The authors reverse transcribed all of the isolated RNA, so sequencing captured expressed TCRB transcripts. Profiled with immunoSEQ multiplex PCR; TCRdb holds only in-frame clones, not every one. The table has a few hundred thousand clones, around 10% seen once; the top ten hold about 0.63%. These TCRs' antigens remain unknown. Sequenced input: central memory CD4+ T cells from blood. The receptors originated from a young man with type 1 diabetes.

This chain joins TRBV7-2 and TRBJ2-7, with a weak D call TRBD1 (6 bases). The CDR3 loop spans 15 amino acids. V lost 1 base, J lost 0 bases, and 10 bases lay in between. Looked up from germline, CDR1 is SGHTA and CDR2 is FQGNSA. In DNA form, the CDR3 reads TGTGCCAGCAGCTTAGTTCCAGGGGACTCCTACGAGCAGTACTTC. This codes for CASSLVPGDSYEQYF.

The chain is built from TRBV21-1 and TRBJ2-5; whether TRBD2, the table's D call, matches the DNA was not checked. TRBV21-1 is listed as a pseudogene. The CDR3 extends over 14 amino acids. The CDR3 nucleotides read TGTGCCAGCAGCAAAGGAAACGGGAAAGAGACCCAGTACTTC. It is translated as CASSKGNGKETQYF.

This clone was seen repeatedly, ten times or more. V gene TRBV28 combines with J gene TRBJ2-2; 9 bases map to TRBD1. The CDR3 totals 17 residues. Per germline, CDR1 MDHEN and CDR2 SYDVKM. V was pared by 6 bases and J by 4 bases, with 12 bases of the junction left unmatched. Here the CDR3 DNA reads TGTGCCAGCAGCTCACAGGGGGCACGGCGAGGCACCGGGGAGCTGTTTTTT. It is translated as CASSSQGARRGTGELFF. The entire variable domain, with the rest obtained from reference TRBV28 and TRBJ2-2, is as follows: DVKVTQSSRYLVKRTGEKVFLECVQDMDHENMFWYRQDPGLGLRLIYFSYDVKMKEKGDIPEGYSVSREKKERFSLILESASTNQTSMYLCASSSQGARRGTGELFFGEGSRLTVL.

This chain joins TRBV9 and TRBJ2-3; D is perhaps TRBD2 (6 bases). In germline, CDR1 is SGDLS, CDR2 YYNGEE. CDR3 size: 16 residues. Deletions cut 4 bases from V and 6 bases from J, with 21 bases between. CDR3 sequence (DNA): TGTGCCAGCAGCCCGCTCGGGACTTTGGGCGGCGATACGCAGTATTTT. This encodes CASSPLGTLGGDTQYF.

This clone was found a few times. The chain joins TRBV7-2 to TRBJ2-1; D may be TRBD1 (5 bases). The CDR3 consists of 14 residues. Trimming took 3 bases from V and 6 from J, leaving 12 bases between them. Germline CDR1 is SGHTA and CDR2 is FQGNSA. In DNA form, the CDR3 reads TGTGCCAGCAGCTTTACTACAGGTTTCAATGAGCAGTTCTTC. Its protein is CASSFTTGFNEQFF.

In its sample, this clone was seen a few times. V and J are TRBV5-1 and TRBJ1-1, with D perhaps matching TRBD1 (6 bases). CDR3 size: 16 residues. Germline CDR1 is SGHRS and CDR2 is YFSETQ. The ends were cut back, 0 bases at V and 4 bases at J, with 16 bases in the middle. The CDR3 nucleotides are TGCGCCAGCAGCTTGGCCTCCAGGGGCCAGGGCACTGAAGCTTTCTTT. Translating gives CASSLASRGQGTEAFF.

CDR3 nucleotide sequence: TGTGCCAGCAGGGTACGGGGGCTTAACACTGAAGCTTTCTTT. Its translation is CASRVRGLNTEAFF. The rearrangement joins TRBV6-1 to TRBJ1-1; tentatively, D is TRBD1 (6 bases). Germline V gives CDR1 MNHNS, CDR2 SASEGT. V lost 6 bases to trimming and J lost 2 bases, with 13 bases between them. This CDR3 has 14 amino acids.

The chain combines TRBV19 with TRBJ2-7; TRBD1 agrees at 9 bases. The CDR3 spans 14 residues. Germline V gives CDR1 LNHDA, CDR2 SQIVND (reference sequence). V lost 6 bases, J lost 6 bases, and 9 bases stayed unmatched. The CDR3 is CASRNPGQGGEQYF. In nucleotides, the CDR3 is TGTGCCAGTAGGAATCCGGGACAGGGTGGCGAGCAGTACTTC.

This clone was seen a handful of times. The rearrangement uses TRBV5-5 and TRBJ2-7; no clear D. The length of the CDR3 is 13 residues. Germline CDR1 SGHKS, CDR2 YYEKEE (reference sequence). The ends were cut back, 0 bases at V and 0 bases at J, with 4 bases in the middle. CDR3 DNA sequence: TGTGCCAGCAGCTTGGCGAGCTCCTACGAGCAGTACTTC. Its translation is CASSLASSYEQYF.

This clone was seen many times. The CDR3 nucleotides read TGTGCCATCAGTGAAGGGACAGGCAATCAGCCCCAGCATTTT. Amino acid sequence: CAISEGTGNQPQHF. The chain uses TRBV10-3 and TRBJ1-5; 7 bases are a match to TRBD1. V trimming: 3 bases; J trimming: 2 bases; junction bases outside the gene matches: 1. CDR1 and CDR2 (germline): ENHRY, SYGVKD. This CDR3 is built from 14 residues.

At least ten counts were recorded for this clone. The J gene is TRBJ2-7, the V gene TRBV4-2; 7 bases fit TRBD2. Germline V gives CDR1 LGHNA, CDR2 YNFKEQ. The J segment lost 2 bases and the V segment lost 0 bases, leaving 7 bases of the junction unmatched. There are 16 residues in the CDR3. The DNA for the CDR3 is TGTGCCAGCAGCCAAGATGGGGGGGAGTATCCCTACGAGCAGTACTTC. Its protein is CASSQDGGEYPYEQYF.

This clone was recorded only once. In the same sample, other DNA sequences code for this CDR3. V and J are TRBV7-6 and TRBJ2-7, with a weak D call TRBD1 (6 bases). The CDR3 totals 13 residues. With 1 base removed from V and 6 bases from J, the gap between germline ends came to 10 bases. CDR1 SGHVS and CDR2 FNYEAQ come from the germline V gene. The CDR3 loop reads CASSLDRVGEQYF. DNA of the CDR3: TGTGCCAGCAGCTTAGACAGGGTGGGCGAGCAGTACTTC.

This chain connects TRBV4-2 to TRBJ2-3; TRBD2 matches at 7 bases. The CDR3 spans 16 residues. The V and J ends lost 1 base and 4 bases, in that order; junction bases with no gene match: 8. Germline values: CDR1 LGHNA, CDR2 YNFKEQ. The CDR3 nucleotides read TGTGCCAGCAGCCAAGCAGCGGGAACCGGTGCAGATACGCAGTATTTT. Translated: CASSQAAGTGADTQYF.

The V gene is TRBV14, the J gene TRBJ2-7, with 11 bases identical to TRBD2. Germline CDR1 is SGHDN and CDR2 is FVKESK. The CDR3 runs to 15 residues. V was clipped by 3 bases and J by 12 bases; unmatched bases: 13. The CDR3 here is CASSHPGLAAPEAYF. In DNA form, the CDR3 reads TGTGCCAGCAGCCACCCGGGACTAGCGGCACCCGAAGCGTACTTC.

The chain has TRBV11-1 and TRBJ2-1; TRBD2 is a possible D gene (6 bases). CDR1 and CDR2 (germline): SGHAT, FQDESV (reference sequence). V was trimmed by 3 bases and J by 9 bases, leaving 15 bases between them. This CDR3 contains 14 residues. CDR3 nucleotides: TGTGCCAGCAGCTTCAGGGACTCTTTCAGTGAGCAGTTCTTC. The encoded protein is CASSFRDSFSEQFF.

The gene calls are TRBV10-3 and TRBJ2-5, with D tentatively TRBD1 or TRBD2 (6 bases each). V lost 10 bases to trimming and J lost 5 bases, with 17 bases between them. CDR3 length: 13 residues. Germline-derived CDR1 and CDR2 are ENHRY and SYGVKD. CDR3 protein: CASMKQGLETQYF. As DNA, the CDR3 is TGTGCCAGCATGAAACAGGGACTGGAGACCCAGTACTTC.

This clone was recorded a few times. This chain links TRBV7-9 with TRBJ2-1; D remains unclear. The germline gives CDR1 SEHNR, CDR2 FQNEAQ (reference sequence). The V end lost 5 bases, the J end lost 12 bases, and 20 bases lay between the germline ends. The CDR3 consists of 14 residues. The DNA for the CDR3 is TGTGCCAGCAGCCAAGAGGTCAGGTCGAAAGTGCAGTTCTTC. It encodes CASSQEVRSKVQFF.

This clone was counted a few times. This specimen includes other DNA sequences encoding the same CDR3. The CDR3 here is CASSLERGEAFF. DNA of the CDR3: TGCGCCAGCAGCCTCGAGAGGGGCGAAGCTTTCTTT. The chain links TRBV5-1 to TRBJ1-1; TRBD1 is a possible D gene (5 bases). CDR1 and CDR2 (germline): SGHRS, YFSETQ. The CDR3 runs to 12 residues. The V gene lost 4 bases and the J gene lost 8 bases, with 12 bases spanning the gap.

This clone was picked up a small number of times. The gene calls are TRBV23-1 and TRBJ2-2; tentatively, D is TRBD1 or TRBD2 (5 bases each). TRBV23-1 is given ORF status, its function remaining uncertain. The CDR3 runs 14 residues. V gave up 5 bases and J gave up 3 bases, with 10 bases separating them. CDR3 in amino acids: CASSGSRDTGELFF. The CDR3 nucleotides read TGCGCCAGCAGTGGGAGCAGGGACACCGGGGAGCTGTTTTTT.

This clone showed up just a few times. The V call is TRBV28, the J call TRBJ2-7; D might be TRBD1 (5 bases). The V gene's germline CDR1 is MDHEN and CDR2 SYDVKM. The CDR3 contains 15 residues. Trimming left V 7 bases short and J 5 bases short, with 21 bases between. CDR3 sequence reads: CASTLLQGPYDEQYF. As DNA, the CDR3 is TGTGCCAGCACCTTACTCCAGGGTCCGTACGACGAGCAGTACTTC.

The sample holds a few counts of this clone. The chain combines TRBV7-2 with TRBJ1-4; perhaps TRBD1 as D (5 bases). Trimming removed 5 bases from V and 8 bases from J, with 18 bases in between. Germline V lookup: CDR1 SGHTA, CDR2 FQGNSA. This CDR3 is built from 15 residues. The CDR3 here is CASSRTPRQGEKLFF. In nucleotides, the CDR3 is TGTGCCAGCAGCCGTACCCCTCGTCAGGGCGAAAAACTGTTTTTT.

V gene TRBV2 combines with J gene TRBJ2-7; TRBD1 matches 7 bases. The germline V gene has CDR1 SNHLY and CDR2 FYNNEI. Trimming at V came to 8 bases and at J to 0 bases, leaving 7 bases not matched to a gene. This CDR3 comprises 14 residues. The CDR3 protein is CASGDRVFSYEQYF. In DNA, the CDR3 is TGTGCCAGCGGAGACAGGGTCTTCTCCTACGAGCAGTACTTC.